The 27 T cell receptor beta chains in this list originate from one sample, sequenced in a study of blood T cell repertoires in COVID-19. Produced via immunoSEQ multiplex PCR; TCRdb's table is partial and in-frame only. The sample gives around 46,000 clones, approximately 87% of which show up once; around 15% is in the top ten. Source material: peripheral blood. Every receptor here comes from a human donor in a cohort sampled during active COVID-19.

This clone was counted only a few times. V is TRBV2 and J is TRBJ2-7; D ambiguous. Per germline, CDR1 SNHLY and CDR2 FYNNEI. CDR3 size: 11 residues. V lost 7 bases to trimming and J lost 1 base, with 5 bases between them. For the CDR3, the DNA is TGTGCCAGCACGGTATCCTACGAGCAGTACTTC. Its translation: CASTVSYEQYF. Based on the CDR3 plus reference TRBV2 and TRBJ2-7, the full variable domain is EPEVTQTPSHQVTQMGQEVILRCVPISNHLYFYWYRQILGQKVEFLVSFYNNEISEKSEIFDDQFSVERPDGSNFTLKIRSTKLEDSAMYFCASTVSYEQYFGPGTRLTVT.

The chain joins TRBV28 to TRBJ1-6, with D unresolved. V was trimmed by 6 bases and J by 4 bases, leaving 7 bases between them. The germline gives CDR1 MDHEN, CDR2 SYDVKM. The CDR3 extends over 13 amino acids. The CDR3 reads CASSGLYNSPLHF. The DNA for the CDR3 is TGTGCCAGCAGCGGTCTTTATAATTCACCCCTCCACTTT.

V gene TRBV6-6 combines with J gene TRBJ1-5, with a tentative D call TRBD1 (5 bases). V was pared by 7 bases and J by 0 bases, with 16 bases between. CDR3 length: 16 residues. Germline V CDR1 and CDR2: MNHNY, SVGAGI (reference sequence). The CDR3 nucleotides are TGTGCCAGCACCCCGGGGGAGAACTATAGCAATCAGCCCCAGCATTTT. Protein sequence: CASTPGENYSNQPQHF.

This clone was counted only a few times. The rearrangement uses TRBV2 and TRBJ1-1; D not certain. The V gene's germline CDR1 is SNHLY and CDR2 FYNNEI. The CDR3 is 11 amino acids. V lost 6 bases and J 3 bases, leaving 5 bases between the germline ends. The CDR3 sequence: CASREDTEAFF. The CDR3 DNA follows: TGTGCCAGCAGGGAGGACACTGAAGCTTTCTTT.

The chain has TRBV2 and TRBJ1-5; D is possibly TRBD1 (6 bases). Trimming took 5 bases from V and 5 from J, leaving 19 bases between them. CDR1 is SNHLY and CDR2 is FYNNEI in the germline V gene. There are 16 residues in the CDR3. The CDR3 is CASSTDRGAFYQPQHF. Here the CDR3 DNA reads TGTGCCAGCAGTACGGACAGAGGTGCTTTTTATCAGCCCCAGCATTTT. The complete variable domain, with remaining parts taken from reference TRBV2 and TRBJ1-5, reads EPEVTQTPSHQVTQMGQEVILRCVPISNHLYFYWYRQILGQKVEFLVSFYNNEISEKSEIFDDQFSVERPDGSNFTLKIRSTKLEDSAMYFCASSTDRGAFYQPQHFGDGTRLSIL.

V is TRBV30 and J is TRBJ1-1; 9 bases agree with TRBD1. Germline assignment: CDR1 GTSNPN and CDR2 SVGIG (reference sequence). The J segment lost 0 bases and the V segment lost 3 bases, leaving 5 bases of the junction unmatched. The CDR3 loop spans 15 amino acids. The DNA of the CDR3 is TGTGCCTGGAGGGGACAGGGTCTCATGAACACTGAAGCTTTCTTT. It codes for CAWRGQGLMNTEAFF.

The genes are TRBV2 and TRBJ2-2; 7 nucleotides agree with TRBD1. The CDR3 sequence is 15 residues long. V dropped 5 bases and J dropped 4; count of bases not matched to a gene: 7. CDR1 and CDR2 from the germline V gene are SNHLY and FYNNEI. The CDR3 is CASSLRTGSTGELFF. Here the CDR3 DNA reads TGTGCCAGCAGTCTCCGGACAGGAAGCACCGGGGAGCTGTTTTTT.

The chain carries TRBV27 and TRBJ2-7, with TRBD1 matching over 9 bases. The CDR3 spans 13 residues. The V and J ends lost 5 bases and 4 bases, in that order; junction bases with no gene match: 3. CDR1 and CDR2 (germline): MNHEY, SMNVEV (reference sequence). DNA for the CDR3: TGTGCCAGCAGTCCCGGGACAGGGTACGAGCAGTACTTC. This gives the protein CASSPGTGYEQYF.

This sequence joins TRBV6-6 and TRBJ1-5; D possibly corresponds to TRBD1 (5 bases). CDR3 length equals 13 residues. Trimming removed 8 bases at V and 5 bases at J, with 13 bases between. Germline V gives CDR1 MNHNY, CDR2 SVGAGI (reference sequence). The DNA of the CDR3 is TGTGCCAGCCAGGACGGGGGAGATCAGCCCCAGCATTTT. Its translation is CASQDGGDQPQHF.

In its sample, this clone was seen a few times. The V and J genes are TRBV6-2 or TRBV6-3 and TRBJ1-3; D remains unclear. Per germline, CDR1 MNHEY and CDR2 SVGEGT. The ends were cut back, 3 bases at V and 2 bases at J, with 14 bases in the middle. The CDR3 has 16 residues. CDR3 loop: CASSYESGSTGNTIYF. For the CDR3, the DNA is TGTGCCAGCAGTTATGAGTCCGGGAGTACTGGAAACACCATATATTTT.

This rearrangement joins TRBV5-1 to TRBJ2-7; 9 bases align to TRBD1. CDR1 is SGHRS, CDR2 YFSETQ, per germline. Germline trimming cut 0 bases from V and 2 bases from J; bases unmatched to any gene: 3. The CDR3 is 15 residues long. CDR3 in DNA: TGCGCCAGCAGCTTGGAGGGACAGGGCACCTACGAGCAGTACTTC. The encoded protein is CASSLEGQGTYEQYF.

V gene TRBV5-1 combines with J gene TRBJ1-1, with D maybe TRBD1 (6 bases). The CDR3 has 17 amino acids. The germline CDR1 and CDR2 sequences are SGHRS and YFSETQ. V dropped 4 bases and J dropped 5 bases, with 24 bases sitting between them. The CDR3 loop is CASSPRGGADGSTEAFF. CDR3 in DNA: TGCGCCAGCAGCCCCCGAGGGGGTGCCGACGGGTCGACTGAAGCTTTCTTT.

The V gene is TRBV7-3, the J gene TRBJ1-5; TRBD1 agrees at 10 bases. The germline CDR1 and CDR2 sequences are SGHTA and FQGTGA. The CDR3 has 20 residues. V shed 5 bases and J 0 bases; nucleotides not matched to a gene: 16. The chain's CDR3 is CASSLRIDRGPKYSNQPQHF. The CDR3 DNA sequence: TGTGCCAGCAGCCTAAGAATCGACAGGGGGCCAAAATATAGCAATCAGCCCCAGCATTTT. The full variable domain, in which reference TRBV7-3 and TRBJ1-5 provide the parts outside the CDR3, is GAGVSQTPSNKVTEKGKYVELRCDPISGHTALYWYRQSLGQGPEFLIYFQGTGAADDSGLPNDRFFAVRPEGSVSTLKIQRTERGDSAVYLCASSLRIDRGPKYSNQPQHFGDGTRLSIL.

The CDR3 here is CASSTQGKDTQYF. DNA for the CDR3: TGTGCCAGCAGCACTCAGGGCAAAGATACGCAGTATTTT. This chain links TRBV9 with TRBJ2-3; tentatively, D is TRBD1 (5 bases). V was shortened by 4 bases and J by 5 bases, with 11 bases between the two germline ends. The CDR3 has 13 amino acids. The germline V gene has CDR1 SGDLS and CDR2 YYNGEE.

The chain links TRBV6-5 to TRBJ1-2; D may be TRBD1 (5 bases). V was pared by 9 bases and J by 5 bases, with 13 bases between. CDR1 and CDR2 (germline): MNHEY, SVGAGI. This CDR3 spans 12 amino acids. DNA for the CDR3: TGTGCCAGTGCTGGACCAGGGTATGGCTACACCTTC. Protein: CASAGPGYGYTF.

The chain is built from TRBV6-2 or TRBV6-3 and TRBJ2-1, with 10 bases identical to TRBD2. The junction had 9 bases not matched to a gene; V was cut back by 6 bases and J by 7 bases. Germline CDR1 and CDR2: MNHEY and SVGEGT. CDR3 length: 15 amino acids. CDR3 sequence reads: CASSLSGGALNEQFF. The CDR3 DNA reads TGTGCCAGCAGCTTGAGCGGGGGGGCCTTGAATGAGCAGTTCTTC.

In this sample, this clone turned up once. The rearrangement uses TRBV3-1 (or the pseudogene TRBV3-2) and TRBJ1-5, with TRBD1 matching 9 bases. The CDR3 is 16 residues long. CDR1 and CDR2 (germline): LGHDT, YNNKEL (reference sequence). J was trimmed by 6 bases and V by 1 base; bases with no gene match: 7. CDR3 DNA: TGTGCCAGCAGCCAAGGCACAGGGGGCTCGGTTCAGCCCCAGCATTTT. Protein sequence: CASSQGTGGSVQPQHF.

This clone was detected only a few times. The chain uses TRBV19 and TRBJ1-1, with 7 positions matching TRBD1. Per the germline V gene, CDR1 is LNHDA and CDR2 is SQIVND (reference sequence). CDR3 size: 13 residues. With V trimmed by 5 bases and J by 4 bases, 4 bases remained unmatched. As DNA, the CDR3 is TGTGCCAGTAGTCGGGACAGAACCACTGAAGCTTTCTTT. It encodes CASSRDRTTEAFF.

The chain joins TRBV4-1 to TRBJ2-6; no reliable D call. Trimming pared 0 bases from V and 0 bases from J, leaving 18 bases between. The CDR3 spans 20 residues. Germline CDR1 and CDR2: MGHRA and YSYEKL. This CDR3 is CASSQDESRLPSSGANVLTF. CDR3 DNA sequence: TGCGCCAGCAGCCAAGATGAAAGCCGTCTCCCGAGCTCTGGGGCCAACGTCCTGACTTTC.

This clone was seen a single time. This chain connects TRBV19 to TRBJ2-4; D not resolved. The germline V and J ends were trimmed by 6 bases and 0 bases, with 9 bases remaining between them. The germline V gene has CDR1 LNHDA and CDR2 SQIVND (reference sequence). CDR3 length: 14 amino acids. The DNA of the CDR3 is TGTGCCAGTAGAAACAGTTTAGCCAAAAACATTCAGTACTTC. It is translated as CASRNSLAKNIQYF. The complete variable domain, with remaining parts taken from reference TRBV19 and TRBJ2-4, reads DGGITQSPKYLFRKEGQNVTLSCEQNLNHDAMYWYRQDPGQGLRLIYYSQIVNDFQKGDIAEGYSVSREKKESFPLTVTSAQKNPTAFYLCASRNSLAKNIQYFGAGTRLSVL.

The chain couples TRBV11-2 to TRBJ2-7, with 8 bases aligning to TRBD2. The CDR3 loop spans 15 amino acids. From germline, CDR1 is SGHAT and CDR2 FQNNGV. The V gene end was trimmed by 1 base and the J gene end by 0 bases; junction bases not matched to a gene: 2. Here the CDR3 DNA reads TGTGCCAGCAGCTTAGTACTAGCGGCCTCCTACGAGCAGTACTTC. It yields the protein CASSLVLAASYEQYF. Complete variable domain (other parts from reference TRBV11-2 and TRBJ2-7): EAGVAQSPRYKIIEKRQSVAFWCNPISGHATLYWYQQILGQGPKLLIQFQNNGVVDDSQLPKDRFSAERLKGVDSTLKIQPAKLEDSAVYLCASSLVLAASYEQYFGPGTRLTVT.

The chain's CDR3 is CASSNVGLARASYEQYF. Written as DNA, the CDR3 is TGTGCCAGCAGCAATGTTGGACTAGCGAGGGCATCCTACGAGCAGTACTTC. J is TRBJ2-7 and V is TRBV28, with 9 nucleotides matching TRBD2. Germline trimming cut 6 bases from V and 1 base from J; bases unmatched to any gene: 13. Germline CDR1 MDHEN, CDR2 SYDVKM. This CDR3 comprises 17 residues.

Comments on this clone: Other DNA sequences in the sample encode the same CDR3. The rearrangement links TRBV4-1 to TRBJ2-6, with 13 bases identical to TRBD2. The junction had 4 bases not matched to a gene; V was cut back by 1 base and J by 4 bases. The CDR3 consists of 18 residues. The germline gives CDR1 MGHRA, CDR2 YSYEKL. CDR3 nucleotides: TGCGCCAGCAGCCAAGCAACTAGCGGGAGGGGGGGGGCCAACGTCCTGACTTTC. This gives the protein CASSQATSGRGGANVLTF.

V and J are TRBV13 and TRBJ2-7, with 9 bases fitting TRBD2. The CDR3 runs to 15 residues. Germline CDR1 PRHDT, CDR2 FYEKMQ (reference sequence). Trimming cost V 0 bases and J 6 bases; bases outside gene matches: 6. The CDR3 sequence: CASSLGPGLAVEQYF. The CDR3 DNA reads TGTGCCAGCAGCTTAGGCCCGGGACTAGCAGTCGAGCAGTACTTC.

The J gene is TRBJ2-7, the V gene TRBV27; TRBD2 agrees at 10 bases. Germline V CDR1 and CDR2: MNHEY, SMNVEV (reference sequence). The length of the CDR3 is 17 residues. Trimming removed 6 bases from V and 2 bases from J; junction bases left unmatched: 13. The CDR3 coding sequence is TGTGCCAGCAGGCCTTCCCCCAGCGGGAGGGCCCCCTACGAGCAGTACTTC. Encoded protein: CASRPSPSGRAPYEQYF.

This clone appeared a few times. The V call is TRBV6-1, the J call TRBJ1-2; D not certain. Germline loops: CDR1 MNHNS, CDR2 SASEGT. The CDR3 contains 12 residues. Trimming left V 0 bases short and J 7 bases short, with 6 bases between. The CDR3 DNA follows: TGTGCCAGCAGTGAAGCTTATTCTGGCTACACCTTC. Translating gives CASSEAYSGYTF.

The chain carries TRBV4-1 and TRBJ2-1; the match to TRBD2 covers 9 bases. CDR1 and CDR2 from the germline V gene are MGHRA and YSYEKL. Trimming took 0 bases from V and 7 from J; bases not matched to a gene: 10. This CDR3 region has 17 residues. CDR3 protein: CASSQDWREGLWNEQFF. The CDR3 coding sequence is TGCGCCAGCAGCCAAGATTGGCGGGAGGGCCTCTGGAATGAGCAGTTCTTC.